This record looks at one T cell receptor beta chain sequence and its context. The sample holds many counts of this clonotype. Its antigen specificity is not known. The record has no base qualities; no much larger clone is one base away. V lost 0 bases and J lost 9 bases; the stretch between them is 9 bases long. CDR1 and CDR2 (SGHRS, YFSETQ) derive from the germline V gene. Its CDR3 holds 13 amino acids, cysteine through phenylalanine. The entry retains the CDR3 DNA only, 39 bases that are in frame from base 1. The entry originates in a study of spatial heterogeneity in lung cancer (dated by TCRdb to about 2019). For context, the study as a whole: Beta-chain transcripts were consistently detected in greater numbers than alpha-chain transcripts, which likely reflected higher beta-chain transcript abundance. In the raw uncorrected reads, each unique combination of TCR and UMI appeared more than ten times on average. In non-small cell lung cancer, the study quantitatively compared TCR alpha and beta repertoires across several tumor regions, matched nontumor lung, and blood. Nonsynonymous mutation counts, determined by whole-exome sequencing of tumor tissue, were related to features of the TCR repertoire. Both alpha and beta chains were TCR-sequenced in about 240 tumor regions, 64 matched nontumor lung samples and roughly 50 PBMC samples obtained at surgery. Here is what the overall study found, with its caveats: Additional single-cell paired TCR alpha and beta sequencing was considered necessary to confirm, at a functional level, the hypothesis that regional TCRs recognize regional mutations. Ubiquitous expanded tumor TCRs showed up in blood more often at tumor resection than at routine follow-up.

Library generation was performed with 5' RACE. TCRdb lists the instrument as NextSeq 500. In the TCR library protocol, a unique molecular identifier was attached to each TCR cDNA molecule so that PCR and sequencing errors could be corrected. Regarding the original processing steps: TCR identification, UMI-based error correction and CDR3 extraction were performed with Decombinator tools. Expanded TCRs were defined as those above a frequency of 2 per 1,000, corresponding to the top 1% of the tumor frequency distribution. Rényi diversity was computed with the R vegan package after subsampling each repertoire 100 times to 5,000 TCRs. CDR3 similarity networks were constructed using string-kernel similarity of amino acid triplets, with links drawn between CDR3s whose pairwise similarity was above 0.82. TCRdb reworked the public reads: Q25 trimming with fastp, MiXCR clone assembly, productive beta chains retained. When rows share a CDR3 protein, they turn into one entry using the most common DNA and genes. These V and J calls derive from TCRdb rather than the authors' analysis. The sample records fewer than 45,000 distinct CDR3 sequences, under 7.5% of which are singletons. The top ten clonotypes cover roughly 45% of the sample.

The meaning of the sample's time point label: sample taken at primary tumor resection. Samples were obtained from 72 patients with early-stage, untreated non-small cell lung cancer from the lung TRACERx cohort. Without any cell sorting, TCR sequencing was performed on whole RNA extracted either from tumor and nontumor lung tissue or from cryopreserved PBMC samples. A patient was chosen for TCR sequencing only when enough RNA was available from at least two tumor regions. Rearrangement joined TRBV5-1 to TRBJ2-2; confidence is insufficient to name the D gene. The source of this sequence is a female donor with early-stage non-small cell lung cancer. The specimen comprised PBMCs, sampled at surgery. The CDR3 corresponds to CASSLEGFRELFF. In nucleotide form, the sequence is TGCGCCAGCAGCTTGGAAGGGTTTCGGGAGCTGTTTTTT.